The sample holds one count of the clone carrying this T cell receptor beta chain. Its cognate antigen is unknown. The entry originates in a study of T cell responses to AZD1222 COVID-19 vaccine. Broader study findings: Spike-specific TCR breadth and depth were elevated following two AZD1222 doses. Spike was spanned by vaccine-associated CD4 TCRs, with dominance at 160-218 and 743-854. The donor group comprised mostly white British people and more females; the analysis possibly underestimated clonal diversity. Baseline serostatus was positive in only a handful of AZD1222 recipients.

Libraries were prepared by immunoSEQ multiplex PCR; TCRdb keeps only in-frame clonotypes and omits some of them. Among just over 80,000 clones, 85% to 90% were seen once, and the ten largest hold 5% to 6%. Germline CDR1 SGHRS, CDR2 YFSETQ. The CDR3 contains 15 residues. V was cut by 3 bases and J by 7 bases, with 14 bases left in between. This receptor was taken from an adult in good health. J is TRBJ1-6 and V is TRBV5-1; maybe TRBD1 (5 bases). This specimen was peripheral blood, taken on day 0 of AZD1222 vaccination. This chain's CDR3 is CASSSTSGSNSPLHF. CDR3 nucleotides: TGCGCCAGCAGCTCGACGTCAGGGTCGAATTCACCCCTCCACTTT.